Listed below are T cell receptor beta chains from one sample, sequenced in a study of cytomegalovirus exposure and HLA in healthy donors. The method was immunoSEQ multiplex PCR; TCRdb's version includes in-frame clones alone and lacks a portion of them. This sample contains just over 150,000 clones. Sequenced input: PBMCs. Receptors originate from a woman aged 60-75 years in good health and CMV-seronegative. Both conserved end residues are part of each CDR3. The D gene is left open where the match is weak.

>TRBJ2-5|TRBV5-4|TRBD1
CASSSPHTGEETQYF
TGTGCCAGCAGCTCCCCCCACACAGGGGAAGAGACCCAGTACTTC
>TRBJ1-1|TRBV5-6|.
CASSLIMNTEAFF
TGTGCCAGCAGCTTAATCATGAACACTGAAGCTTTCTTT
>TRBJ1-5|TRBV7-2|TRBD1
CASSLFPQTGGVTQHF
TGTGCCAGCAGCTTATTCCCGCAGACAGGGGGGGTGACCCAGCATTTT
>TRBJ2-7|TRBV5-1|.
CASSLEDRAYEQYF
TGCGCCAGCAGCCTGGAGGACAGAGCCTACGAGCAGTACTTC
>TRBJ1-5|TRBV19|TRBD1
CASRMLTGGSNQPQHF
TGTGCCAGTAGGATGCTAACAGGGGGTAGCAATCAGCCCCAGCATTTT
>TRBJ2-5|TRBV4-1|TRBD2
CASSHGRLAGGQETQYF
TGCGCCAGCAGCCATGGGAGGCTAGCGGGTGGCCAAGAGACCCAGTACTTC
>TRBJ2-7|TRBV5-6|.
CASSRLGQRARNEQYF
TGTGCCAGCAGTAGACTTGGACAGAGGGCCCGGAACGAGCAGTACTTC
>TRBJ2-3|TRBV29-1|.
CSVEGRNTDTQYF
TGCAGCGTTGAAGGGCGGAACACAGATACGCAGTATTTT
>TRBJ1-5|TRBV4-2|TRBD1
CASSQDDSGTGTFRPQHF
TGTGCCAGCAGCCAAGATGATTCGGGGACAGGCACATTTCGGCCCCAGCATTTT
>TRBJ1-1|TRBV6-5|.
CASTVSPGGTEAFF
TGTGCCAGCACTGTATCCCCGGGGGGGACTGAAGCTTTCTTT
>TRBJ1-1|TRBV5-1|TRBD1
CASSRQGGRTEAFF
TGCGCCAGCAGTCGACAGGGTGGACGGACTGAAGCTTTCTTT
>TRBJ1-1|TRBV4-2|TRBD1
CASSQRGRTEAFF
TGTGCCAGCAGCCAGAGGGGGCGCACTGAAGCTTTCTTT
>TRBJ2-7|TRBV27|TRBD1
CASSLGADRGEQYF
TGTGCCAGCAGTTTAGGGGCAGACAGGGGCGAGCAGTACTTC
>TRBJ2-7|TRBV2|TRBD2
CASRRETSGTYEQYF
TGTGCCAGCAGAAGGGAGACTAGCGGCACCTACGAGCAGTACTTC
>TRBJ2-1|TRBV5-1|.
CASSLSPGAGIGGEQFF
TGCGCCAGCAGCTTGAGTCCAGGGGCCGGTATTGGGGGTGAGCAGTTCTTC
>TRBJ2-1|TRBV10-2|.
CASQAGSSSYNEQFF
TGCGCCAGCCAAGCCGGTTCGAGCTCCTACAATGAGCAGTTCTTC
>TRBJ2-5|TRBV5-1|.
CASSSRDQETQYF
TGCGCCAGCAGCAGCCGGGACCAAGAGACCCAGTACTTC
>TRBJ1-6|TRBV7-2|.
CASSLALSLHF
TGTGCCAGCAGCTTAGCTTTATCCCTCCACTTT
>TRBJ1-1|TRBV4-2|.
CASTSPTEAFF
TGTGCCAGCACCTCCCCCACTGAAGCTTTCTTT
>TRBJ1-2|TRBV9|TRBD1
CASSGGQGNYGYTF
TGTGCCAGCAGCGGGGGACAGGGGAACTATGGCTACACCTTC
>TRBJ1-1|TRBV9|TRBD1
CASSVALQGAGTFF
TGTGCCAGCAGCGTAGCCCTACAGGGGGCCGGGACTTTCTTT
>TRBJ2-2|TRBV5-1|TRBD1
CASSPNPGQGRNTGELFF
TGCGCCAGCAGCCCGAACCCGGGACAGGGGCGAAACACCGGGGAGCTGTTTTTT
>TRBJ2-5|TRBV10-3|TRBD2
CAISGSGLAYGEQYF
TGTGCCATCAGTGGTTCGGGACTAGCTTACGGGGAGCAGTACTTC
>TRBJ2-7|TRBV7-9|.
CASSLGGASYEQYF
TGTGCCAGCAGCTTAGGGGGAGCCTCCTACGAGCAGTACTTC
>TRBJ2-7|TRBV10-3|.
CAISESARISNYEQYF
TGTGCCATCAGTGAGTCTGCTAGAATCTCAAACTACGAGCAGTACTTC
>TRBJ2-2|TRBV5-1|.
CASTLGGASRELFF
TGCGCCAGCACCCTGGGGGGAGCGTCGCGGGAGCTGTTTTTT
>TRBJ1-5|TRBV19|TRBD1
CASTIARTGKVQPQHF
TGTGCCAGTACCATAGCCCGGACAGGGAAAGTTCAGCCCCAGCATTTT
>TRBJ2-7|TRBV9|TRBD2
CASSVASGGGYEQYF
TGTGCCAGCAGCGTAGCGAGCGGGGGAGGCTACGAGCAGTACTTC
>TRBJ1-5|TRBV19|.
CASATAGNQPQHF
TGTGCCAGTGCGACCGCGGGCAATCAGCCCCAGCATTTT
>TRBJ1-3|TRBV6-1|TRBD1
CASSESLWTGQAGNTIYF
TGTGCCAGCAGTGAGAGTCTCTGGACAGGGCAGGCTGGAAACACCATATATTTT
>TRBJ2-2|TRBV5-1|TRBD1
CASSFMGTGGNTGELFF
TGCGCCAGCAGCTTCATGGGGACAGGGGGTAACACCGGGGAGCTGTTTTTT
>TRBJ2-3|TRBV12-5|.
CASGYRDTITDTQYF
TGTGCTAGTGGGTACCGGGACACTATCACAGATACGCAGTATTTT
>TRBJ2-2|TRBV12-5|.
CASGPQTGELFF
TGTGCTAGTGGCCCCCAGACCGGGGAGCTGTTTTTT
>TRBJ1-1|TRBV7-3|.
CASSLGTNTEAFF
TGTGCCAGCAGCTTAGGTACAAACACTGAAGCTTTCTTT
>TRBJ2-5|TRBV7-7|TRBD2
CASSLRLAGGPGETQYF
TGTGCCAGCAGCTTGCGGTTAGCGGGGGGCCCGGGGGAGACCCAGTACTTC
>TRBJ1-2|TRBV27|.
CASSPSRGGGYTF
TGTGCCAGCAGTCCCTCTCGGGGGGGAGGCTACACCTTC
>TRBJ2-1|TRBV10-2|TRBD2
CASSELPGTSGTDEQFF
TGCGCCAGCAGTGAGTTGCCCGGTACTAGCGGGACTGATGAGCAGTTCTTC
>TRBJ1-5|TRBV27|.
CASSLGGGGNQPQHF
TGTGCCAGCAGTTTAGGAGGAGGTGGCAATCAGCCCCAGCATTTT
>TRBJ1-2|TRBV5-1|TRBD1
CASSLTGTDNYGYTF
TGCGCCAGCAGCTTGACTGGGACAGATAACTATGGCTACACCTTC
>TRBJ1-4|TRBV5-1|.
CASSSTGGLNEKLFF
TGCGCCAGCAGCTCGACGGGGGGGTTAAATGAAAAACTGTTTTTT
>TRBJ2-5|TRBV25-1|TRBD1
CASSPGTGSREQETQYF
TGTGCCAGCAGTCCCGGGACAGGGAGTCGGGAGCAAGAGACCCAGTACTTC
>TRBJ1-5|TRBV19|.
CASSSQPYSNQPQHF
TGTGCCAGTAGTTCACAGCCGTATAGCAATCAGCCCCAGCATTTT
>TRBJ2-3|TRBV2|.
CASKLSPSTDTQYF
TGTGCCAGCAAGCTTAGCCCGAGCACAGATACGCAGTATTTT
>TRBJ1-1|TRBV19|TRBD1
CASKRPRTGFTEAFF
TGTGCCAGTAAACGTCCGCGGACAGGTTTCACTGAAGCTTTCTTT
>TRBJ2-7|TRBV29-1|.
CSVVGAYEQYF
TGCAGCGTGGTAGGGGCCTACGAGCAGTACTTC
>TRBJ1-4|TRBV5-1|.
CASSLGQANEKLFF
TGCGCCAGCAGCTTGGGACAGGCTAATGAAAAACTGTTTTTT
>TRBJ2-3|TRBV7-3|TRBD1
CASSRGQGTDTQYF
TGTGCCAGCAGCCGTGGACAGGGGACAGATACGCAGTATTTT
>TRBJ1-3|TRBV12-5|TRBD1
CASGRGQGANTIYF
TGTGCTAGTGGACGAGGACAGGGGGCAAACACCATATATTTT
>TRBJ1-2|TRBV2|TRBD1
CASSVTGWDPNYGYTF
TGTGCCAGCAGTGTGACAGGGTGGGATCCTAACTATGGCTACACCTTC
>TRBJ2-7|TRBV18|.
CASSSSRADDEQYF
TGTGCCAGCTCTAGTAGCAGGGCTGACGACGAGCAGTACTTC
>TRBJ2-5|TRBV2|.
CASSVLRETQYF
TGTGCCAGCAGTGTCCTGAGGGAGACCCAGTACTTC
>TRBJ2-4|TRBV12-5|.
CASGLVGKAGDPLLAKNIQYF
TGTGCTAGTGGTTTGGTCGGTAAGGCAGGGGATCCTCTTCTAGCCAAAAACATTCAGTACTTC
>TRBJ2-7|TRBV20-1|.
CSVELGEQYF
TGCAGTGTCGAGCTCGGCGAGCAGTACTTC
>TRBJ2-5|TRBV6-4|.
CASSALEYQETQYF
TGTGCCAGCAGTGCGTTGGAGTACCAAGAGACCCAGTACTTC
>TRBJ1-6|TRBV5-1|TRBD1
CASSLGRQGIAAYNSPLHF
TGCGCCAGCAGCTTGGGGAGACAGGGGATCGCAGCCTATAATTCACCCCTCCACTTT